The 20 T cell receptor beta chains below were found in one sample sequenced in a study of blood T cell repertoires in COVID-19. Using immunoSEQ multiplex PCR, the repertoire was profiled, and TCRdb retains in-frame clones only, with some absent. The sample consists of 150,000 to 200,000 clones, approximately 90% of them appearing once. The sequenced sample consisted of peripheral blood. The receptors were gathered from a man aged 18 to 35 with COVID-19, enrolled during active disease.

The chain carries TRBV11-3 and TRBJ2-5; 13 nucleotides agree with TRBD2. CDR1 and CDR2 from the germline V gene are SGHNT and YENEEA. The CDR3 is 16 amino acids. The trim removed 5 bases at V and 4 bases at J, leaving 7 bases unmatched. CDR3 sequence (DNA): TGTGCCAGCAGCATCGGACTAGCGGGAGTGGGAGAGACCCAGTACTTC. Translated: CASSIGLAGVGETQYF. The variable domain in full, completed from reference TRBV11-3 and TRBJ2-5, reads EAGVVQSPRYKIIEKKQPVAFWCNPISGHNTLYWYLQNLGQGPELLIRYENEEAVDDSQLPKDRFSAERLKGVDSTLKIQPAELGDSAVYLCASSIGLAGVGETQYFGPGTRLLVL.

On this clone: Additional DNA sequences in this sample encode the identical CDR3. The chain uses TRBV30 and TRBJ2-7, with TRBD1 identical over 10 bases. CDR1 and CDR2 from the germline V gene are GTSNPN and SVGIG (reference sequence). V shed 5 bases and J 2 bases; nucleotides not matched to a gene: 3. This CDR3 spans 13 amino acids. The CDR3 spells CAWRDRGPYEQYF. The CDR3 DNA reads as TGTGCCTGGCGGGACAGGGGACCCTACGAGCAGTACTTC.

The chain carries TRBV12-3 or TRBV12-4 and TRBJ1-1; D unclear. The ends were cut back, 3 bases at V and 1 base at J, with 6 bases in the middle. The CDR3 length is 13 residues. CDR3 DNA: TGTGCCAGCAGTTTTAATTGGAACACTGAAGCTTTCTTT. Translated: CASSFNWNTEAFF.

CDR3 in amino acids: CASSAFRTGSTPYGYTF. CDR3 bases: TGTGCCAGCAGTGCATTCCGGACAGGTTCTACACCCTATGGCTACACCTTC. This chain links TRBV28 with TRBJ1-2, with 7 positions matching TRBD1. J gave up 4 bases and V 5 bases, and 16 bases lay outside the gene matches. This CDR3 comprises 17 residues. Germline CDR1 MDHEN, CDR2 SYDVKM.

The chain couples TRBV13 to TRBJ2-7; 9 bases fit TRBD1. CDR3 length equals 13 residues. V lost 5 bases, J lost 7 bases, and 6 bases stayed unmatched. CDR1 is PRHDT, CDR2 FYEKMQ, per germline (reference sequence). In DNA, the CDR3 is TGTGCCAGCAGCCAGGGGACAGGGCGAGAGCAGTACTTC. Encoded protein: CASSQGTGREQYF.

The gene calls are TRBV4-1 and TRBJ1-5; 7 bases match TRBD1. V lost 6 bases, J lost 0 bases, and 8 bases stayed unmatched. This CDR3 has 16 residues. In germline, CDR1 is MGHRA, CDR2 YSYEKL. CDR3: CASSRTGQHSNQPQHF. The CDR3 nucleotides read TGCGCCAGCAGTCGTACGGGACAGCATAGCAATCAGCCCCAGCATTTT.

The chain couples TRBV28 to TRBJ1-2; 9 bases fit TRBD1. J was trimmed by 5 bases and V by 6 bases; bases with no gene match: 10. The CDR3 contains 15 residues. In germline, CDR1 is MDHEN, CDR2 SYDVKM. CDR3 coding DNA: TGTGCCAGCAGGAGGCCGGGACAGGGCGCTTATGGCTACACCTTC. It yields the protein CASRRPGQGAYGYTF.

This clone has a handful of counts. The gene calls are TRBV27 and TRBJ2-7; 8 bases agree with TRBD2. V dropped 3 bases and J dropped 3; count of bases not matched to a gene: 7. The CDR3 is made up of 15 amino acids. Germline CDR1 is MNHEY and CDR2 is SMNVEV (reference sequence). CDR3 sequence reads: CASSLTGGPYYEQYF. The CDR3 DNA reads TGTGCCAGCAGTTTGACGGGAGGGCCCTACTACGAGCAGTACTTC.

The CDR3 loop is CASSGEREGAYNEQFF. DNA of the CDR3: TGTGCCAGCAGCGGAGAGCGGGAGGGCGCCTACAATGAGCAGTTCTTC. The J gene is TRBJ2-1, the V gene TRBV7-8, with 10 nucleotides matching TRBD2. Germline V gene sequence: CDR1 SGHVS, CDR2 FQNEAQ. CDR3 length: 16 amino acids. After removal of 5 bases from V and 2 bases from J, the junction contained 6 bases not matched to a gene.

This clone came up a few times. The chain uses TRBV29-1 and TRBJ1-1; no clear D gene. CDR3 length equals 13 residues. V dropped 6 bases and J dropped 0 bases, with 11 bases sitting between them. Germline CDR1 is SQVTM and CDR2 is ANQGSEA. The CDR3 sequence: CSVRGILNTEAFF. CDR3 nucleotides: TGCAGCGTCCGAGGGATTCTGAACACTGAAGCTTTCTTT.

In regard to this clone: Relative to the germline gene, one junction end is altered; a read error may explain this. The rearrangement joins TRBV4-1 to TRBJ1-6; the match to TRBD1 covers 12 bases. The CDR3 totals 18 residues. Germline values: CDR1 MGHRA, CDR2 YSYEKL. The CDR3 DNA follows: TGCGCCAGCAGCCAATTCCCGGGACAGGGGGCCTACAATTCACCCCTCCACTTT. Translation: CASSQFPGQGAYNSPLHF.

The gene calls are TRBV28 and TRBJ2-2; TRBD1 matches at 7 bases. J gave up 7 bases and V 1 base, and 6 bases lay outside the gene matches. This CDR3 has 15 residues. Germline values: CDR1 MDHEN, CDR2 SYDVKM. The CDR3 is CASSLFDRDGGELFF. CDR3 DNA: TGTGCCAGCAGTTTATTCGACAGGGATGGCGGGGAGCTGTTTTTT.

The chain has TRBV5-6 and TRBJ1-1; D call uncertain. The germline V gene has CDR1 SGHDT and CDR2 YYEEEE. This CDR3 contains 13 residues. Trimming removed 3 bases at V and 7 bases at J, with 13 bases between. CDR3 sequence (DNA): TGTGCCAGCAGCTCCGGACGAAGCGGTGAAGCTTTCTTT. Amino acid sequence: CASSSGRSGEAFF.

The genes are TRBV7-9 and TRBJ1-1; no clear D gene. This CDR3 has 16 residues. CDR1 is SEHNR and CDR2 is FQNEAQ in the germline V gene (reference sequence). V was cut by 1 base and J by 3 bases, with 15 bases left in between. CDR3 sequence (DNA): TGTGCCAGCAGCTTAGATCCGCCAGGCTGGGACACTGAAGCTTTCTTT. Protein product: CASSLDPPGWDTEAFF.

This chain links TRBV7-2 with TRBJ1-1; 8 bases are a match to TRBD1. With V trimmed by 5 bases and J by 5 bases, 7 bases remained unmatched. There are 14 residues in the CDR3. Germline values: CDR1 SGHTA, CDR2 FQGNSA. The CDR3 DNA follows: TGTGCCAGCAGCCCACCAGGGGGCTTTACTGAAGCTTTCTTT. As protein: CASSPPGGFTEAFF.

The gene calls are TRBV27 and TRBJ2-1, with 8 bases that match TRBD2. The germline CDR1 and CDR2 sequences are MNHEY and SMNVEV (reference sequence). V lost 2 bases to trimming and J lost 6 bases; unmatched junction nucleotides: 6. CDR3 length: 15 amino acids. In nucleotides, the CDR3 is TGTGCCAGCAGTTTAGTGCTAGCGGGTCCCAATGAGCAGTTCTTC. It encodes CASSLVLAGPNEQFF.

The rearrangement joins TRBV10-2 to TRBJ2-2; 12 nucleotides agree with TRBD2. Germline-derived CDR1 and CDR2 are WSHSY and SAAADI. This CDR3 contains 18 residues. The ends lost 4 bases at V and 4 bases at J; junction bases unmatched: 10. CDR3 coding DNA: TGCGCCAGCAGTGGTCGACTAGCGGGAGAATGGGGCACCGGGGAGCTGTTTTTT. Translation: CASSGRLAGEWGTGELFF.

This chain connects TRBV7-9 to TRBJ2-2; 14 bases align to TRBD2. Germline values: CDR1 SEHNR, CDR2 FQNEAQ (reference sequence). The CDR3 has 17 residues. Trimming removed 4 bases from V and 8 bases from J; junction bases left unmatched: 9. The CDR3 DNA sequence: TGTGCCAGCAGCTCCCGACTAGCGGGAGGGTCCGGTGGGGAGCTGTTTTTT. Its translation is CASSSRLAGGSGGELFF.

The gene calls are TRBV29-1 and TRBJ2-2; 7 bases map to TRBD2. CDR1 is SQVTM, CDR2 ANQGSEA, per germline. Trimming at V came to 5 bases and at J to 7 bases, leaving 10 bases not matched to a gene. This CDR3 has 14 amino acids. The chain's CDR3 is CSVIFREVNGELFF. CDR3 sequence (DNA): TGCAGCGTTATCTTCCGGGAGGTTAACGGGGAGCTGTTTTTT.

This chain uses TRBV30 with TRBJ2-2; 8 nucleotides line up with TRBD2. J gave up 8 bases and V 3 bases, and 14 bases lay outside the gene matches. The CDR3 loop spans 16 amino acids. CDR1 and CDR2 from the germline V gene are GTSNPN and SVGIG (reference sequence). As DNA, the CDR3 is TGTGCCTGGAGCCCCGGGCTAGCGGGCAACAGGGGGGAGCTGTTTTTT. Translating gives CAWSPGLAGNRGELFF. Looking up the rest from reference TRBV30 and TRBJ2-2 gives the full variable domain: SQTIHQWPATLVQPVGSPLSLECTVEGTSNPNLYWYRQAAGRGLQLLFYSVGIGQISSEVPQNLSASRPQDRQFILSSKKLLLSDSGFYLCAWSPGLAGNRGELFFGEGSRLTVL.